This T cell receptor beta chain originates from a study of blood T cells in healthy people across ages. Study-level findings and limits: Higher naive T cell percentage went strongly together with higher TCR beta diversity.

Isolation recovered at least 6.5 million PBMCs from every sample. The length of the CDR3 is 16 residues. From germline, CDR1 is SGHTA and CDR2 FQGNSA. V was cut by 2 bases and J by 5 bases, with 19 bases left in between. This clonotype was observed a handful of times. Its antigen is undetermined. The use of a sample-barcoded 5' primer and a J-beta primer mix characterized a second PCR of 7 to 11 cycles. One entry per CDR3 protein results from TCRdb running MiXCR on the 5' RACE reads. The sample includes hundreds of thousands of distinct CDR3 sequences, under 25% seen only once; the top ten take more than 3%.

This clonotype was obtained from a man aged 70 or older in good health. The sequenced material came from blood. This chain uses TRBV7-2 with TRBJ2-7, with D possibly TRBD2 on 5 matching bases. CDR3 region: CASSLNGGSAQNEQYF. CDR3 bases: TGTGCCAGCAGCTTAAATGGTGGTAGCGCACAAAACGAGCAGTACTTC.